Listed below are T cell receptor beta chains from one sample, sequenced in a study of shared clonotypes between healthy human individuals. The repertoire was sequenced with immunoSEQ multiplex PCR; TCRdb's copy has only in-frame clones and lacks some. The sample consists of 2 million to 2.5 million clones, about 92% of them appearing once. Sequences were obtained from naive CD4+ T cells from PBMCs. These receptors came from a man aged 18 to 30 in good health. Some clones in this sample may be carry-over from other donors' samples. Each CDR3 is given with its conserved first and last residue. The D gene is left open where the match is weak. Some rows have no size entry. The others give once, few or many, or a class for an expanded clone.

abundance: .
v_gene: TRBV7-2
j_gene: TRBJ1-5
d_gene: .
CDR3aa: CASSLEPRGPQHF
CDR3nt: TGTGCCAGCAGCTTAGAGCCTCGCGGGCCCCAGCATTTT

abundance: once
v_gene: TRBV5-1
j_gene: TRBJ2-7
d_gene: .
CDR3aa: CASSLLQTPGDEQYF
CDR3nt: TGCGCCAGCAGCTTGCTCCAGACGCCAGGGGACGAGCAGTACTTC

abundance: .
v_gene: TRBV7-3
j_gene: TRBJ2-3
d_gene: .
CDR3aa: CASRNADTQYF
CDR3nt: TGTGCCAGCAGAAACGCAGATACGCAGTATTTT

abundance: .
v_gene: TRBV7-8
j_gene: TRBJ2-1
d_gene: .
CDR3aa: CASSPTRQKPNEQFF
CDR3nt: TGTGCCAGCAGCCCAACACGACAGAAACCCAATGAGCAGTTCTTC

abundance: .
v_gene: TRBV5-1
j_gene: TRBJ1-3
d_gene: .
CDR3aa: CASSLVGSSGNTIYF
CDR3nt: TGCGCCAGCAGCTTGGTCGGTAGCTCTGGAAACACCATATATTTT

abundance: .
v_gene: TRBV28
j_gene: TRBJ2-1
d_gene: .
CDR3aa: CASLLRAYNEQFF
CDR3nt: TGTGCCAGCCTATTAAGAGCCTACAATGAGCAGTTCTTC

abundance: .
v_gene: TRBV28
j_gene: TRBJ2-3
d_gene: TRBD2
CDR3aa: CAIRGRERDTQYF
CDR3nt: TGTGCCATACGAGGGCGGGAGCGAGATACGCAGTATTTT

abundance: .
v_gene: TRBV7-9
j_gene: TRBJ2-7
d_gene: .
CDR3aa: CASSLMGSGTYEQYF
CDR3nt: TGTGCCAGCAGCCTTATGGGTAGCGGCACCTACGAGCAGTACTTC

abundance: .
v_gene: TRBV6-5
j_gene: TRBJ1-2
d_gene: .
CDR3aa: CASSSRAPGTYYGYTF
CDR3nt: TGTGCCAGCAGTTCGAGGGCCCCCGGGACGTACTATGGCTACACCTTC

abundance: .
v_gene: TRBV14
j_gene: TRBJ1-1
d_gene: .
CDR3aa: CASSQDPVGWWGKGTEAFF
CDR3nt: TGTGCCAGCAGCCAAGACCCGGTGGGTTGGTGGGGCAAAGGAACTGAAGCTTTCTTT

abundance: .
v_gene: TRBV5-4
j_gene: TRBJ1-4
d_gene: .
CDR3aa: CASSMTGVNEKLFF
CDR3nt: TGTGCCAGCAGCATGACAGGTGTTAATGAAAAACTGTTTTTT

abundance: .
v_gene: TRBV4-2
j_gene: TRBJ2-7
d_gene: .
CDR3aa: CASSQDGGKDYEQYF
CDR3nt: TGTGCCAGCAGCCAAGATGGAGGAAAAGACTACGAGCAGTACTTC

abundance: .
v_gene: TRBV7-9
j_gene: TRBJ2-7
d_gene: .
CDR3aa: CASSPGGELQYF
CDR3nt: TGTGCCAGCAGCCCGGGCGGAGAGCTGCAGTACTTC

abundance: few
v_gene: TRBV30
j_gene: TRBJ1-1
d_gene: TRBD1
CDR3aa: CAWSTRGQGSEAFF
CDR3nt: TGTGCCTGGAGTACACGGGGACAGGGGTCTGAAGCTTTCTTT

abundance: .
v_gene: TRBV4-1
j_gene: TRBJ2-1
d_gene: TRBD2
CDR3aa: CASSQDGRASGSYNEQFF
CDR3nt: TGCGCCAGCAGCCAAGATGGTCGGGCTAGCGGGTCATACAATGAGCAGTTCTTC

abundance: .
v_gene: TRBV7-9
j_gene: TRBJ2-7
d_gene: TRBD2
CDR3aa: CASRFTSGRSYEQYF
CDR3nt: TGTGCCAGCAGGTTCACTAGCGGGAGGTCTTACGAGCAGTACTTC

abundance: .
v_gene: TRBV18
j_gene: TRBJ1-2
d_gene: .
CDR3aa: CASSPSEAAIRGYTF
CDR3nt: TGTGCCAGCTCACCATCAGAAGCAGCCATAAGGGGCTACACCTTC

abundance: .
v_gene: TRBV4-2
j_gene: TRBJ2-7
d_gene: TRBD2
CDR3aa: CASSLGTSQRKQYF
CDR3nt: TGTGCCAGCAGCCTCGGGACTAGTCAACGCAAGCAGTACTTC

abundance: .
v_gene: TRBV5-4
j_gene: TRBJ2-5
d_gene: .
CDR3aa: CASSGTGDQREGQGETQYF
CDR3nt: TGTGCCAGCAGCGGGACAGGGGATCAGCGGGAGGGCCAGGGAGAGACCCAGTACTTC

abundance: .
v_gene: TRBV2
j_gene: TRBJ2-3
d_gene: .
CDR3aa: CASSEYTDTQYF
CDR3nt: TGTGCCAGCAGTGAATACACAGATACGCAGTATTTT

abundance: .
v_gene: TRBV5-6
j_gene: TRBJ2-2
d_gene: TRBD1
CDR3aa: CASSLGQGAAGELFF
CDR3nt: TGTGCCAGCAGCTTGGGGCAGGGGGCAGCCGGGGAGCTGTTTTTT

abundance: .
v_gene: TRBV29-1
j_gene: TRBJ2-3
d_gene: .
CDR3aa: CSVELEPWDF
CDR3nt: TGCAGCGTTGAACTGGAACCTTGGGATTTT

abundance: .
v_gene: TRBV6-1
j_gene: TRBJ2-1
d_gene: TRBD2
CDR3aa: CASSVTSGRPSGSYNEQFF
CDR3nt: TGTGCCAGCAGTGTTACTAGCGGGAGGCCCTCGGGCTCCTACAATGAGCAGTTCTTC

abundance: .
v_gene: TRBV27
j_gene: TRBJ2-3
d_gene: TRBD2
CDR3aa: CASSAGLAGLDTQYF
CDR3nt: TGTGCCAGCAGTGCGGGACTAGCGGGATTGGATACGCAGTATTTT

abundance: .
v_gene: TRBV9
j_gene: TRBJ2-1
d_gene: TRBD2
CDR3aa: CASSPWTSVVYNEQFF
CDR3nt: TGTGCCAGCAGCCCATGGACTAGCGTCGTCTACAATGAGCAGTTCTTC

abundance: .
v_gene: TRBV7-9
j_gene: TRBJ2-1
d_gene: .
CDR3aa: CASSLLKYDEQFF
CDR3nt: TGTGCCAGCAGCTTATTAAAGTATGATGAGCAGTTCTTC

abundance: .
v_gene: TRBV5-1
j_gene: TRBJ1-1
d_gene: .
CDR3aa: CASSLVSGLVEAFF
CDR3nt: TGCGCCAGCAGCTTGGTTTCAGGGCTGGTTGAAGCTTTCTTT

abundance: .
v_gene: TRBV19
j_gene: TRBJ2-1
d_gene: .
CDR3aa: CASSTAPGGDYNEQFF
CDR3nt: TGTGCCAGTAGTACTGCCCCGGGGGGCGATTACAATGAGCAGTTCTTC

abundance: .
v_gene: TRBV7-3
j_gene: TRBJ2-7
d_gene: .
CDR3aa: CASIPDSPGEQYF
CDR3nt: TGTGCCAGCATCCCCGACAGTCCTGGGGAGCAGTACTTC

abundance: few
v_gene: TRBV23-1
j_gene: TRBJ2-1
d_gene: TRBD1
CDR3aa: CASRPGGCNEQFF
CDR3nt: TGCGCCAGCAGACCAGGGGGTTGCAATGAGCAGTTCTTC

abundance: .
v_gene: TRBV7-8
j_gene: TRBJ2-5
d_gene: TRBD2
CDR3aa: CASSLALTSGFQETQYF
CDR3nt: TGTGCCAGCAGCTTAGCGCTGACTAGCGGTTTTCAAGAGACCCAGTACTTC

abundance: .
v_gene: TRBV25-1
j_gene: TRBJ2-7
d_gene: .
CDR3aa: CASSVLGNSYEQYF
CDR3nt: TGTGCCAGCAGTGTACTAGGGAATTCCTACGAGCAGTACTTC

abundance: few
v_gene: TRBV19
j_gene: TRBJ1-1
d_gene: .
CDR3aa: CASSSPARNTEAFF
CDR3nt: TGTGCCAGTAGTTCCCCTGCCCGGAACACTGAAGCTTTCTTT

abundance: .
v_gene: TRBV27
j_gene: TRBJ1-2
d_gene: .
CDR3aa: CASSLFGVSTNYGYTF
CDR3nt: TGTGCCAGCAGTTTATTCGGGGTCTCGACTAACTATGGCTACACCTTC

abundance: .
v_gene: TRBV6-5
j_gene: TRBJ1-1
d_gene: TRBD1
CDR3aa: CASKTGQRVEAFF
CDR3nt: TGTGCCAGCAAGACGGGACAGAGAGTTGAAGCTTTCTTT